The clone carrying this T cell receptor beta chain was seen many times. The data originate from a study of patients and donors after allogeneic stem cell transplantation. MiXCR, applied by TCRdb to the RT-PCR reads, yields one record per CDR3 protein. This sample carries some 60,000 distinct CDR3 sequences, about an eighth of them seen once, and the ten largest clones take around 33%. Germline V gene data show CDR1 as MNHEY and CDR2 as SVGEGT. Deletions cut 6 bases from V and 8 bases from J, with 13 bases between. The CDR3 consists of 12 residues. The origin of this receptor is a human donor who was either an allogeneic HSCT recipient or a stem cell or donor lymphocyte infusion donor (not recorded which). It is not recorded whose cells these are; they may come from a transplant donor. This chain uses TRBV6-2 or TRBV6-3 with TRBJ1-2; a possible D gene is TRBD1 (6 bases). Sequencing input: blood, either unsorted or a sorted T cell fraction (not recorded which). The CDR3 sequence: CASRDSAQGYTF. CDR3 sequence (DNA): TGTGCCAGCAGGGACAGCGCCCAGGGCTACACCTTC.